This TCR beta chain was obtained from a study of somatic mutations in cytotoxic T cells in rheumatoid arthritis. Study background: Several of the V beta antibody-stained T-cell populations were flow-sorted at nearly 100% purity; V beta1+ cells were among them and were sequenced for TCRB.

This CDR3 has 15 amino acids. Trimming pared 4 bases from V and 6 bases from J, leaving 13 bases between. The V gene's germline CDR1 is SEHNR and CDR2 FQNEAQ (reference sequence). The protocol was immunoSEQ multiplex PCR, while the TCRdb copy is restricted to in-frame clones and leaves out a portion. The table has nearly 3,000 clones, about nine tenths seen once. The TCR originated in a woman in her sixties with rheumatoid arthritis. The sequenced material came from CD8+ T cells sorted from blood. The chain employs TRBV7-9 and TRBJ1-6, with D possibly TRBD1 on 6 matching bases. CDR3 DNA sequence: TGTGCCAGCAGCTCAACCGGGACACTTAATTCACCCCTCCACTTT. Its translation: CASSSTGTLNSPLHF.